This T cell receptor (beta chain) is from a study of blood T cell repertoires in COVID-19. Study in general: Some COVID-19 samples were acute and others convalescent; all came from the United States, Italy and Spain. In each case, the material was cDNA or gDNA derived from T cells, B-cell-depleted T cells, or PBMCs.

Deletions cut 5 bases from V and 5 bases from J, with 6 bases between. The CDR3 has 12 residues. Germline V gene sequence: CDR1 SGHAT, CDR2 FQNNGV. Seattle's enrolled individuals joined amid active infection and were then monitored longitudinally. As handled by the study authors: For nucleated cells, counts were estimated from reference gene primer amplification. Method: immunoSEQ multiplex PCR; TCRdb's copy keeps in-frame clones and lacks some. V and J calls and clone size are those listed in that table; D and trimming were worked out from the DNA. The table lists under 200,000 clones, 86% of them singletons.

This chain joins TRBV11-2 and TRBJ2-2, with D uncertain. The sequence came from a woman in her fifties or sixties with COVID-19, enrolled during active disease. The sample was peripheral blood. The CDR3 is CASSLTTGELFF. In DNA, the CDR3 is TGTGCCAGCAGCCTAACGACCGGGGAGCTGTTTTTT.